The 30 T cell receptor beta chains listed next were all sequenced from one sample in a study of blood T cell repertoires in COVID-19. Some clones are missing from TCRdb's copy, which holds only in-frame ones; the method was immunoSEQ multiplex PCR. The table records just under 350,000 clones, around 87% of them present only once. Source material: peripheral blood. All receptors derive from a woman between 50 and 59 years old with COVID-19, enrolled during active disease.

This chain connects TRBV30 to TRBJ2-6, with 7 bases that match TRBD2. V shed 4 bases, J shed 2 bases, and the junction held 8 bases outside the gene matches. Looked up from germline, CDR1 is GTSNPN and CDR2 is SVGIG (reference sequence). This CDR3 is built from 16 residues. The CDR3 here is CAWTSGGPTGANVLTF. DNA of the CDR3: TGTGCCTGGACTAGCGGAGGCCCCACTGGGGCCAACGTCCTGACTTTC.

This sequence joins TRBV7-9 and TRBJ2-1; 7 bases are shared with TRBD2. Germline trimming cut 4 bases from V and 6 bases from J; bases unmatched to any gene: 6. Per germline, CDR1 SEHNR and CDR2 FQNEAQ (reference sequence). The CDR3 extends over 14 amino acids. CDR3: CASSSSTSSNEQFF. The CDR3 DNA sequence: TGTGCCAGCAGCTCATCGACTAGCAGCAATGAGCAGTTCTTC.

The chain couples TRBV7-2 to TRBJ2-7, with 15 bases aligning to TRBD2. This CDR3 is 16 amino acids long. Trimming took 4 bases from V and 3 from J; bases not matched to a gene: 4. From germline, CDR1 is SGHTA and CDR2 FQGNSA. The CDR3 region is CASSSGTSGRYYEQYF. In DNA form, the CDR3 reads TGTGCCAGCAGCTCCGGGACTAGCGGGAGGTACTACGAGCAGTACTTC.

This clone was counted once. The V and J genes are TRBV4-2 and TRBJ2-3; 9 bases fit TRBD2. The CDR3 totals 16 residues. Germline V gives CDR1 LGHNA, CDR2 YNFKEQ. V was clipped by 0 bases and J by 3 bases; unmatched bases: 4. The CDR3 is CASSQETSGRTDTQYF. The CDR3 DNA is TGTGCCAGCAGCCAAGAGACTAGCGGAAGGACAGATACGCAGTATTTT.

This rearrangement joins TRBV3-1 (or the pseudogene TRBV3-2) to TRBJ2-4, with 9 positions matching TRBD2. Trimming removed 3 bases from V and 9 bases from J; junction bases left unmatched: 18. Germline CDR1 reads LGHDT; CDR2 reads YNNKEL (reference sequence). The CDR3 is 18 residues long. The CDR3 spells CASSQDRSSSGIASIQYF. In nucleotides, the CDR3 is TGTGCCAGCAGCCAGGATAGGTCATCTAGCGGGATAGCCAGCATTCAGTACTTC.

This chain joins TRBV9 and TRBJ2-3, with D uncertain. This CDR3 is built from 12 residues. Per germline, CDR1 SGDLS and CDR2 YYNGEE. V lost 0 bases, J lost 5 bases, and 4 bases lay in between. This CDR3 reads CASSVVQDTQYF. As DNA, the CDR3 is TGTGCCAGCAGCGTAGTCCAAGATACGCAGTATTTT.

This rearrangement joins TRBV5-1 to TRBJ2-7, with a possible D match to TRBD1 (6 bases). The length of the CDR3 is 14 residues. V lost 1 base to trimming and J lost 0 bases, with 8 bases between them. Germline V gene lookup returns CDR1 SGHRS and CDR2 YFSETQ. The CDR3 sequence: CASSLTGISYEQYF. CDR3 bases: TGCGCCAGCAGCTTGACAGGGATCTCCTACGAGCAGTACTTC.

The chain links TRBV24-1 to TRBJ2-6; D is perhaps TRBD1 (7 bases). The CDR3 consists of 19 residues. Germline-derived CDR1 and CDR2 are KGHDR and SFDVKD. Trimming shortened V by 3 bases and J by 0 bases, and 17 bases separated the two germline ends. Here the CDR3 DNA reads TGTGCCACCAGTGATCCAGGGGGGCACAAGAGCTCTGGGGCCAACGTCCTGACTTTC. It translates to CATSDPGGHKSSGANVLTF.

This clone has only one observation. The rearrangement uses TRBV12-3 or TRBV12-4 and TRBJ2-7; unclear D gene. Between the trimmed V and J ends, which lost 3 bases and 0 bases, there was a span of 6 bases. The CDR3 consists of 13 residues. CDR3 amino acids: CASSFSVSYEQYF. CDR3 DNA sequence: TGTGCCAGCAGTTTCTCCGTCTCCTACGAGCAGTACTTC.

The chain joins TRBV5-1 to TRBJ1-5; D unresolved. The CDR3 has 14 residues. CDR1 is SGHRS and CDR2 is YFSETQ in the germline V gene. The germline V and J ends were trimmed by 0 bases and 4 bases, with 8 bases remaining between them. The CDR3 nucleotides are TGCGCCAGCAGCTTGGAGGGAGCGAATCAGCCCCAGCATTTT. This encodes CASSLEGANQPQHF. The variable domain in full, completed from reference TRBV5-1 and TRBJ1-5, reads KAGVTQTPRYLIKTRGQQVTLSCSPISGHRSVSWYQQTPGQGLQFLFEYFSETQRNKGNFPGRFSGRQFSNSRSEMNVSTLELGDSALYLCASSLEGANQPQHFGDGTRLSIL.

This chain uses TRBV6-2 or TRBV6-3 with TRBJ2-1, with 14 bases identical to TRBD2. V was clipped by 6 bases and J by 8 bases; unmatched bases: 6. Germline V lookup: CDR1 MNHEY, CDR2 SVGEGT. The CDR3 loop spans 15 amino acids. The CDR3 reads CASSKTTSGRDEQFF. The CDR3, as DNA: TGTGCCAGCAGCAAAACGACTAGCGGGAGGGATGAGCAGTTCTTC.

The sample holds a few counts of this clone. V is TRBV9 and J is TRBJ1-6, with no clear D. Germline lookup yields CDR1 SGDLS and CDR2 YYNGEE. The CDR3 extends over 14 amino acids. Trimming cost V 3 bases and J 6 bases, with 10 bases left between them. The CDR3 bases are TGTGCCAGCAGCGGGGAGCTTTTTAATTCACCCCTCCACTTT. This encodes CASSGELFNSPLHF.

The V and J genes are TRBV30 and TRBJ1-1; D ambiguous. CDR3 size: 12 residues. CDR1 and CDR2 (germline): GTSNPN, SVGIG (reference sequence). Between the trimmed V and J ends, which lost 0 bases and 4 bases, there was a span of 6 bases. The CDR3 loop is CAWSVSSTEAFF. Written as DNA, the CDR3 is TGTGCCTGGAGTGTAAGTAGCACTGAAGCTTTCTTT.

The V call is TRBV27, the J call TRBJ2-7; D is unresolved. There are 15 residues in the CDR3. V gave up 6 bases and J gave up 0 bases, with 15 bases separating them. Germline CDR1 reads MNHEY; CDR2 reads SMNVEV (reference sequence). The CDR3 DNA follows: TGTGCCAGCAGATCCTTGTCCCTTAGCTCCTACGAGCAGTACTTC. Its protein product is CASRSLSLSSYEQYF.

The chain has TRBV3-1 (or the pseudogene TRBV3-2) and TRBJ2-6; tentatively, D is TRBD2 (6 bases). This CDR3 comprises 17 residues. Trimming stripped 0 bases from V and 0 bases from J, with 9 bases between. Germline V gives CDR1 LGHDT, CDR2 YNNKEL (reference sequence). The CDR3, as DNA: TGTGCCAGCAGCCAAGAGGGACTTATCTCTGGGGCCAACGTCCTGACTTTC. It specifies CASSQEGLISGANVLTF.

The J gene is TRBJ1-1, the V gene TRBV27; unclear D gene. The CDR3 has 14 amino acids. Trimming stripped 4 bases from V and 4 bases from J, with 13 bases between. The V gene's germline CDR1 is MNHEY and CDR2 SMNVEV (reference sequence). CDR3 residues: CASSSHRGGTEAFF. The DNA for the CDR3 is TGTGCCAGCAGTTCCCACCGGGGAGGCACTGAAGCTTTCTTT.

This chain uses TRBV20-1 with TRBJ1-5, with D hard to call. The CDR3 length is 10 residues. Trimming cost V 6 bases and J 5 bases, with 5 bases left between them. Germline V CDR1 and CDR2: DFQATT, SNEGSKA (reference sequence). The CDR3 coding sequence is TGCAGTGCCGGTCATCAGCCCCAGCATTTT. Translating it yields CSAGHQPQHF.

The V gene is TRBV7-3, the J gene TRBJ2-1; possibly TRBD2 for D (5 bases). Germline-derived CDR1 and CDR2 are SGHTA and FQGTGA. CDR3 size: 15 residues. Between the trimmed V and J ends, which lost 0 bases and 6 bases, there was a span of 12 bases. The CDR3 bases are TGTGCCAGCAGCTTAACCCGGACTGCCTCCAATGAGCAGTTCTTC. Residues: CASSLTRTASNEQFF.

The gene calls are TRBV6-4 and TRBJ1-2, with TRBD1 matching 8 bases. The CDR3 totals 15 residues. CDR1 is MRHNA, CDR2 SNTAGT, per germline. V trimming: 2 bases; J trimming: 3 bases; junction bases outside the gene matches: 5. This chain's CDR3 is CASSDTDRGDYGYTF. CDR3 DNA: TGTGCCAGCAGTGACACCGACAGGGGTGACTATGGCTACACCTTC.

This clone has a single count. CDR3 sequence (DNA): TGTGCCAGCACTACAGGGTATGGCTACACCTTC. It encodes CASTTGYGYTF. The rearrangement joins TRBV2 to TRBJ1-2; maybe TRBD1 (6 bases). V lost 7 bases, J lost 5 bases, and 8 bases lay in between. CDR3 length: 11 residues. Germline CDR1 reads SNHLY; CDR2 reads FYNNEI.

The CDR3 loop is CASSLFDNEQFF. CDR3 sequence (DNA): TGTGCCAGCAGTTTATTCGACAATGAGCAGTTCTTC. This chain joins TRBV12-3 or TRBV12-4 and TRBJ2-1; D is unclear. CDR3 length equals 12 residues. Between the trimmed V and J ends, which lost 2 bases and 5 bases, there was a span of 4 bases.

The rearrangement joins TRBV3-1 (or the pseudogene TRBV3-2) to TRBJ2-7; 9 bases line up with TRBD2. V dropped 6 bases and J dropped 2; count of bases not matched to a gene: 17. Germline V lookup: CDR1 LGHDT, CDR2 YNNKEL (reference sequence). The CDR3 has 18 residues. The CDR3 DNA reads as TGTGCCAGCAGTCCCCTATCGGGGCGGGGGGGGAATCCCTACGAGCAGTACTTC. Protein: CASSPLSGRGGNPYEQYF.

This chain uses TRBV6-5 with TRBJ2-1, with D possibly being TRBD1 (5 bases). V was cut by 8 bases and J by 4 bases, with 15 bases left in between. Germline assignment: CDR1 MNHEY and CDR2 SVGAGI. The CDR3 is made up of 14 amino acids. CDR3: CASRDSNKYNEQFF. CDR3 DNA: TGTGCCAGCCGAGACAGTAACAAATACAATGAGCAGTTCTTC.

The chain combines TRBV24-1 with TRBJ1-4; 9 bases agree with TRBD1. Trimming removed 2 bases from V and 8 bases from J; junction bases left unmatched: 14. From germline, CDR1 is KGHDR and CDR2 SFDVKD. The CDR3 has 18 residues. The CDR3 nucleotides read TGTGCCACCAGTGATTATTTCCCCGGACAGGGGATTAAGGAAAAACTGTTTTTT. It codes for CATSDYFPGQGIKEKLFF.

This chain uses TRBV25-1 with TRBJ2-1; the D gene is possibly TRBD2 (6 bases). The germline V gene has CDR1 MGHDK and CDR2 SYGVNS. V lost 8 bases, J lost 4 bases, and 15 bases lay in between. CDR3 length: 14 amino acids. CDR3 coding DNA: TGTGCCAGCGCCGCCCGTGGGGGGTACAATGAGCAGTTCTTC. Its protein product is CASAARGGYNEQFF.

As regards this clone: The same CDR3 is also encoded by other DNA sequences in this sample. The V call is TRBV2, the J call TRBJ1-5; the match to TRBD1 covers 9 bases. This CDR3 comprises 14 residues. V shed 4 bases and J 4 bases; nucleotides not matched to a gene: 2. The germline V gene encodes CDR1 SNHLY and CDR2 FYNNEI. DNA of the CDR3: TGTGCCAGCAGTGGACAGGGGGGTAATCAGCCCCAGCATTTT. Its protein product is CASSGQGGNQPQHF.

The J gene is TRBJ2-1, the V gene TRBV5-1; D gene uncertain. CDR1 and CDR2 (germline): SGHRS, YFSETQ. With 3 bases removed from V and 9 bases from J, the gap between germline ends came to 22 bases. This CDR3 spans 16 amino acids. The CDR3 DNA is TGCGCCAGCAGCTACCTTGGTCTCACGGGTTTCGGTGAGCAGTTCTTC. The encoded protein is CASSYLGLTGFGEQFF.

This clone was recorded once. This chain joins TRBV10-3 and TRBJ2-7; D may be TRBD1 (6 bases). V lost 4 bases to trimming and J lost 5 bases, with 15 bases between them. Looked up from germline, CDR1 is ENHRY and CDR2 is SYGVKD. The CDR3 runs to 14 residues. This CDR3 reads CAISAGQKLNEQYF. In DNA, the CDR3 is TGTGCCATCAGTGCAGGACAGAAACTAAACGAGCAGTACTTC.

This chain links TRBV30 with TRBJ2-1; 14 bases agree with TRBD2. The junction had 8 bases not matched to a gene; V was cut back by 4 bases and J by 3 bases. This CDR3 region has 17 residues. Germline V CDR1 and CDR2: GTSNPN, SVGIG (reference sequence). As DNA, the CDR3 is TGTGCCTGGATCGGGACTAGCGGGAGTGGGGTCTACAATGAGCAGTTCTTC. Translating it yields CAWIGTSGSGVYNEQFF.

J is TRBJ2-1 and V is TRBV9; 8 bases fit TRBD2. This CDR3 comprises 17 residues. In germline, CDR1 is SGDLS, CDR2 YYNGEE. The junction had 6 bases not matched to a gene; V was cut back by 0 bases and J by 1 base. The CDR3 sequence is CASSVGWSGGSYNEQFF. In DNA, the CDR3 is TGTGCCAGCAGCGTAGGATGGAGCGGGGGATCCTACAATGAGCAGTTCTTC.